These 30 T cell receptor beta chains originate from one sample sequenced in a study of blood T cells in healthy people across ages (dated by TCRdb to between 2015 and 2016). The library relied on 5' RACE. A second PCR of roughly 6 to 12 cycles was performed with a sample-barcoded 5' primer and a J-beta primer mix. Using fastp at Q25 and MiXCR, TCRdb reprocessed the public reads and kept productive beta chains. Under each unique CDR3 protein, matching rows form one entry showing the most common genes and DNA. The sample contains around 1,900,000 distinct CDR3 sequences, 35% to 50% of them found a single time. The ten largest clonotypes hold 23% of the sample. Specimen: blood. The receptor source for this set is a human donor in good health.

This clonotype was seen a handful of times. V usage is TRBV12-5 and J usage is TRBJ2-2; 9 bases align to TRBD1. CDR3 length: 13 residues. Germline values: CDR1 LGHNT, CDR2 FRNRAP. V dropped 6 bases and J dropped 5; count of bases not matched to a gene: 1. This chain's CDR3 is CASGTGGTGELFF. The CDR3 DNA follows: TGTGCTAGTGGGACAGGGGGAACCGGGGAGCTGTTTTTT.

A few counts support this clonotype. This chain links TRBV9 with TRBJ2-1; D is unclear. The CDR3 extends over 13 amino acids. V dropped 1 base and J dropped 6 bases, with 8 bases sitting between them. Germline-derived CDR1 and CDR2 are SGDLS and YYNGEE. The DNA of the CDR3 is TGTGCCAGCAGCGTATTATTATCCAATGAGCAGTTCTTC. Translation gives CASSVLLSNEQFF.

This rearrangement joins TRBV20-1 to TRBJ2-7; TRBD1 agrees at 8 bases. The CDR3 is 14 residues long. Germline CDR1 reads DFQATT; CDR2 reads SNEGSKA (reference sequence). V was pared by 3 bases and J by 0 bases, with 4 bases of the junction left unmatched. The chain's CDR3 is CSARWDRPSYEQYF. CDR3 bases: TGCAGTGCTAGGTGGGACAGGCCCTCCTACGAGCAGTACTTC.

The chain has TRBV4-1 and TRBJ2-7, with 14 nucleotides matching TRBD2. With V trimmed by 3 bases and J by 4 bases, 11 bases remained unmatched. The CDR3 has 18 amino acids. Germline V gives CDR1 MGHRA, CDR2 YSYEKL. DNA for the CDR3: TGCGCCAGCAGCCAGAGAGGGACTAGCGGGGGAAGGACGTACGAGCAGTACTTC. Translating it yields CASSQRGTSGGRTYEQYF.

Comment on this clonotype: A much larger clone differs from this one at a single base, so this may be a read error. The CDR3: CSASFGNYGHTF. CDR3 in DNA: TGCAGTGCTAGTTTCGGAAACTATGGCCACACCTTC. The V call is TRBV20-1, the J call TRBJ1-2; D unresolved. Per germline, CDR1 DFQATT and CDR2 SNEGSKA (reference sequence). The CDR3 is 12 residues long.

About this clonotype itself: Germline is not matched at one junction end, which may reflect a read error. The V call is TRBV19, the J call TRBJ2-3; 13 bases fit TRBD2. Per the germline V gene, CDR1 is LNHDA and CDR2 is SQIVND (reference sequence). This CDR3 is built from 19 residues. CDR3 coding DNA: TGTGCCAGTAGTAGTGGACTAGCGGGGGACACGGGAGGCACGGATACGCAGTATTTT. Translated, it gives CASSSGLAGDTGGTDTQYF.

This sequence joins TRBV12-5 and TRBJ2-6; D ambiguous. The germline V and J ends were trimmed by 4 bases and 0 bases, with 4 bases remaining between them. This CDR3 contains 14 residues. Germline assignment: CDR1 LGHNT and CDR2 FRNRAP. This CDR3 is CASGSLSGANVLTF. The CDR3 nucleotides are TGTGCTAGTGGTTCCCTCTCTGGGGCCAACGTCCTGACTTTC.

The rearrangement links TRBV27 to TRBJ1-2; 7 positions agree with TRBD1. The germline gives CDR1 MNHEY, CDR2 SMNVEV (reference sequence). The CDR3 sequence is 13 residues long. V was clipped by 8 bases and J by 8 bases; unmatched bases: 11. Here the CDR3 DNA reads TGTGCCAGCGCCGTACGACAGGGTGGAGGCTACACCTTC. Protein: CASAVRQGGGYTF.

This sequence joins TRBV6-5 and TRBJ1-1, with 7 bases identical to TRBD1. From germline, CDR1 is MNHEY and CDR2 SVGAGI. Losses at the gene ends were 4 bases for V and 1 base for J; bases not matched to a gene: 15. The CDR3 extends over 18 amino acids. The CDR3 loop is CASSFERGGGLANTEAFF. The CDR3 nucleotides read TGTGCCAGCAGTTTTGAAAGAGGAGGGGGCCTGGCGAACACTGAAGCTTTCTTT.

Many counts were recorded for this clonotype. The V and J genes are TRBV5-5 and TRBJ2-5; 9 bases fit TRBD1. CDR1 is SGHKS and CDR2 is YYEKEE in the germline V gene (reference sequence). V lost 5 bases to trimming and J lost 5 bases; unmatched junction nucleotides: 7. This CDR3 region has 14 residues. CDR3 DNA: TGTGCCAGCAGTTTAGGACAGGGGTTGGAGACCCAGTACTTC. It codes for CASSLGQGLETQYF. The entire variable domain, with the rest obtained from reference TRBV5-5 and TRBJ2-5, is as follows: DAGVTQSPTHLIKTRGQQVTLRCSPISGHKSVSWYQQVLGQGPQFIFQYYEKEERGRGNFPDRFSARQFPNYSSELNVNALLLGDSALYLCASSLGQGLETQYFGPGTRLLVL.

The rearrangement links TRBV7-2 to TRBJ1-4; D is unclear. V dropped 3 bases and J dropped 8 bases, with 10 bases sitting between them. Looked up from germline, CDR1 is SGHTA and CDR2 is FQGNSA. The CDR3 runs 13 residues. Here the CDR3 reads CASSLPTREKLFF. In nucleotides, the CDR3 is TGTGCCAGCAGCTTGCCCACGAGGGAAAAACTGTTTTTT.

The CDR3 sequence is CASGWTSRPNIQYF. The CDR3 DNA is TGTGCTAGTGGCTGGACGAGCCGGCCAAACATTCAGTACTTC. The chain recombines TRBV12-5 with TRBJ2-4; D is uncertain. V shed 6 bases and J shed 6 bases, with 15 bases lying between them. This CDR3 contains 14 residues. Germline lookup yields CDR1 LGHNT and CDR2 FRNRAP.

The table lists this clonotype with a count of one. The V and J genes are TRBV7-9 and TRBJ2-2, with D tentatively TRBD2 (6 bases). Germline CDR1 reads SEHNR; CDR2 reads FQNEAQ (reference sequence). The CDR3 is made up of 16 amino acids. Trimming shortened V by 6 bases and J by 7 bases, and 21 bases separated the two germline ends. The CDR3 DNA follows: TGTGCCAGCAGGGTCCGGTTGGCTAGCGCTGGCGGGGAGCTGTTTTTT. This encodes CASRVRLASAGGELFF.

The V gene is TRBV4-1, the J gene TRBJ1-2; 7 nucleotides agree with TRBD1. The germline V gene encodes CDR1 MGHRA and CDR2 YSYEKL. This CDR3 is 15 amino acids long. After removal of 1 base from V and 6 bases from J, the junction contained 8 bases not matched to a gene. DNA for the CDR3: TGCGCCAGCAGCCAAGTCAGACAGGGAATACATGGCTACACCTTC. Protein product: CASSQVRQGIHGYTF.

V gene TRBV20-1 combines with J gene TRBJ2-7; no reliable D call. The germline gives CDR1 DFQATT, CDR2 SNEGSKA (reference sequence). The ends were cut back, 3 bases at V and 2 bases at J, with 11 bases in the middle. This CDR3 is 13 amino acids long. CDR3 coding DNA: TGCAGTGCTAGGAACATGCCGGCCTACGAGCAGTACTTC. Its translation is CSARNMPAYEQYF.

In its sample, this clonotype was seen a few times. This rearrangement joins TRBV6-2 or TRBV6-3 to TRBJ1-5; D ambiguous. Germline lookup yields CDR1 MNHEY and CDR2 SVGEGT. There are 14 residues in the CDR3. The V gene lost 6 bases and the J gene lost 3 bases, with 12 bases spanning the gap. This CDR3 is CASSQQTNNQPQHF. The CDR3 DNA reads TGTGCCAGCAGCCAACAGACCAACAATCAGCCCCAGCATTTT.

V and J are TRBV7-2 and TRBJ2-5, with D perhaps given as TRBD1 or TRBD2 (5 bases each). Trimming shortened V by 5 bases and J by 11 bases, and 21 bases separated the two germline ends. In germline, CDR1 is SGHTA, CDR2 FQGNSA. CDR3 length: 14 residues. Here the CDR3 reads CASSISRDAGEQYF. The CDR3 DNA sequence: TGTGCCAGCAGCATCTCCCGGGACGCGGGTGAGCAGTACTTC.

The J gene is TRBJ2-7, the V gene TRBV6-5; 9 bases align to TRBD1. After removal of 0 bases from V and 0 bases from J, the junction contained 3 bases not matched to a gene. The CDR3 consists of 16 residues. The germline V gene encodes CDR1 MNHEY and CDR2 SVGAGI. This CDR3 is CASSYSGTGLSYEQYF. In DNA form, the CDR3 reads TGTGCCAGCAGTTACTCGGGGACAGGGCTCTCCTACGAGCAGTACTTC.

The chain joins TRBV3-1 to TRBJ2-1, with 8 bases that match TRBD2. V shed 1 base and J 5 bases; nucleotides not matched to a gene: 10. Looked up from germline, CDR1 is LGHDT and CDR2 is YNNKEL (reference sequence). The CDR3 is made up of 17 amino acids. This CDR3 reads CASSQVTSASRNNEQFF. The DNA for the CDR3 is TGTGCCAGCAGCCAAGTGACTAGCGCATCCAGAAACAATGAGCAGTTCTTC.

A remark on this clonotype: This may be a read error, as it is one base from a much larger clone. The V gene is TRBV6-6, the J gene TRBJ2-5; 10 bases align to TRBD2. Germline values: CDR1 MNHNY, CDR2 SVGAGI (reference sequence). This CDR3 region has 14 residues. Trimming removed 2 bases from V and 7 bases from J; junction bases left unmatched: 4. The CDR3 protein is CASSYEAGGGTQYF. CDR3 nucleotides: TGTGCCAGCAGTTACGAAGCGGGGGGGGGGACCCAGTACTTC.

This clonotype was found many times. The chain couples TRBV12-3 or TRBV12-4 to TRBJ1-2, with TRBD1 identical over 7 bases. Losses at the gene ends were 4 bases for V and 8 bases for J; bases not matched to a gene: 7. This CDR3 has 13 amino acids. The CDR3 loop is CASSSTGVGGYTF. The CDR3 nucleotides are TGTGCCAGCAGTTCTACAGGGGTAGGGGGCTACACCTTC.

This clonotype was counted between two and nine times. This chain joins TRBV7-9 and TRBJ1-1; no definite D call. Looked up from germline, CDR1 is SEHNR and CDR2 is FQNEAQ (reference sequence). The V end lost 3 bases, the J end lost 0 bases, and 8 bases lay between the germline ends. The CDR3 spans 14 residues. The CDR3 sequence is CASSFDTLNTEAFF. CDR3 DNA: TGTGCCAGCAGCTTTGACACTCTGAACACTGAAGCTTTCTTT.

This clonotype was detected only a few times. The chain employs TRBV9 and TRBJ1-2; a possible D gene is TRBD1 (5 bases). The CDR3 consists of 12 residues. Trimming left V 4 bases short and J 10 bases short, with 14 bases between. The germline V gene has CDR1 SGDLS and CDR2 YYNGEE. The CDR3: CASSLVQGFYTF. The DNA of the CDR3 is TGTGCCAGCAGCCTGGTCCAGGGTTTCTACACCTTC.

A remark on this clonotype: Being one base from a much bigger clone, this may be a read error. The rearrangement joins TRBV12-3 or TRBV12-4 to TRBJ2-7; D may be TRBD2 (6 bases). The end of the DNA fits TRBJ2-5 better, so the J call may be wrong. The CDR3 consists of 13 residues. The CDR3, as DNA: TGTGCCAGCCGTCGGGACTTTCAAGAGACCCAGTACTTC. Residues: CASRRDFQETQYF.

In its sample, this clonotype was seen a few times. V and J are TRBV4-3 and TRBJ2-4; the D gene could be TRBD1 or TRBD2 (5 bases each). With the DNA end fitting TRBJ2-7 better, the J assignment may be wrong. The CDR3 is made up of 16 amino acids. Germline-derived CDR1 and CDR2 are LGHNA and YSLEER. CDR3 nucleotides: TGCGCCAGCAGCCGCCTAACCGGGACCCGAAGGAGCGAGCAGTACTTC. This codes for CASSRLTGTRRSEQYF.

V gene TRBV7-2 combines with J gene TRBJ2-7; 9 bases are shared with TRBD1. This CDR3 is built from 15 residues. The V segment lost 6 bases and the J segment 4 bases; nucleotides outside the gene matches: 10. CDR1 SGHTA and CDR2 FQGNSA come from the germline V gene. CDR3 protein: CTSRSHGTGSYEQYF. The CDR3 nucleotides read TGTACCAGCAGATCCCATGGGACAGGGAGTTACGAGCAGTACTTC.

The chain uses TRBV2 and TRBJ2-5; D is perhaps TRBD2 (5 bases). From germline, CDR1 is SNHLY and CDR2 FYNNEI. The length of the CDR3 is 15 residues. V dropped 4 bases and J dropped 9 bases, with 21 bases sitting between them. CDR3 sequence reads: CASSGGLGTTGAQYF. The CDR3 bases are TGTGCCAGCAGTGGCGGACTGGGAACCACCGGGGCCCAGTACTTC.

There are a few counts of this clonotype. The CDR3 region has the DNA TGCGCCAGCAGCCAAGATATTAGGGGGGACAATGAGCAGTTCTTC. It is translated as CASSQDIRGDNEQFF. The chain joins TRBV4-1 to TRBJ2-1, with D perhaps TRBD1 or TRBD2 (6 bases each). Germline V CDR1 and CDR2: MGHRA, YSYEKL. V gave up 0 bases and J gave up 5 bases, with 11 bases separating them. This CDR3 comprises 15 residues.

J is TRBJ2-1 and V is TRBV20-1; 14 nucleotides match TRBD2. In germline, CDR1 is DFQATT, CDR2 SNEGSKA (reference sequence). V shed 4 bases and J 1 base; nucleotides not matched to a gene: 9. The CDR3 has 18 residues. The CDR3 coding sequence is TGCAGTGCTATACCGGGACTAGCGGGGGTCCTGTCCTACAATGAGCAGTTCTTC. Its protein is CSAIPGLAGVLSYNEQFF.

This clonotype appeared a few times. The chain links TRBV20-1 to TRBJ1-4; TRBD1 agrees at 7 bases. The length of the CDR3 is 13 residues. The germline CDR1 and CDR2 sequences are DFQATT and SNEGSKA (reference sequence). Trimming took 3 bases from V and 7 from J; bases not matched to a gene: 5. This CDR3 reads CSARDTGAEKLFF. The CDR3 DNA reads TGCAGTGCTAGGGATACAGGGGCTGAAAAACTGTTTTTT.